This T cell receptor (beta chain) was found in a study of OX40 agonist ivuxolimab in advanced cancers. Study background: Allowance was made for prior anti-PD-1, anti-PD-L1 or anti-CTLA-4 therapy, and about 44% had some.

A remark on this clone: Its antigen is unknown.

Method: immunoSEQ multiplex PCR; TCRdb's copy keeps in-frame clones and lacks some. The sample lists around 53,000 clones, approximately 84% occurring once. Points from the study as a whole: Expanded peripheral T cell antigen specificity was not determined.

The origin of this receptor is an adult with an advanced solid tumor such as melanoma, head and neck, liver or kidney cancer. The sample was CD4+ or CD8+ T cells sorted from blood, taken in a trial of the OX40 agonist ivuxolimab.

CDR3 nucleotide sequence: TGCAGCGTTGTGGCTAGCGGGAGGGCGGGGGCGCAGTATTTT. It encodes CSVVASGRAGAQYF. J is TRBJ2-3 and V is TRBV29-1, with 12 bases aligning to TRBD2. The CDR3 spans 14 residues. Losses at the gene ends were 4 bases for V and 10 bases for J; bases not matched to a gene: 9. The germline gives CDR1 SQVTM, CDR2 ANQGSEA.